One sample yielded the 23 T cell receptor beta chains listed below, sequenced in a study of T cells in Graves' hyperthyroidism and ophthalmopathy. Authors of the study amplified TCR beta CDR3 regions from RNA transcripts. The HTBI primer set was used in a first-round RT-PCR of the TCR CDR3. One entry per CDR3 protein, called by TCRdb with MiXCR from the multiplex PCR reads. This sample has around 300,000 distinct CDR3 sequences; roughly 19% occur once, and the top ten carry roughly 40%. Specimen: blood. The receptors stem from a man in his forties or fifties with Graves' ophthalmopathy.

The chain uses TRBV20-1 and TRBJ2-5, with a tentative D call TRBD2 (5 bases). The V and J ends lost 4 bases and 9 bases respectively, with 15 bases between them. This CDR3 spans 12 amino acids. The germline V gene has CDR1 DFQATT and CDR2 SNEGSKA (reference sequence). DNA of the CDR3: TGCAGTGCTACGCACGTCATCGGGGCCCAGTACTTC. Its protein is CSATHVIGAQYF.

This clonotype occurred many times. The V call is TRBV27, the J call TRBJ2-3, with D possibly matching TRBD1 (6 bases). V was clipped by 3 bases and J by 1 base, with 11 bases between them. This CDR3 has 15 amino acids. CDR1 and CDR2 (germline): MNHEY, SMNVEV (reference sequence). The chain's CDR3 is CASSLMGHRTDTQYF. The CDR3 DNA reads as TGTGCCAGCAGTTTGATGGGACACCGCACAGATACGCAGTATTTT.

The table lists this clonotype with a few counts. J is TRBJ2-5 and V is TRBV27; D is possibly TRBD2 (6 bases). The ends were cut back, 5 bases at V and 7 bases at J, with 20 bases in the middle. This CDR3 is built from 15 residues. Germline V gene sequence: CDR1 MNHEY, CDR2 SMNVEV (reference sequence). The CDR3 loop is CASSPLTGAAGTQYF. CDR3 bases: TGTGCCAGCAGTCCGTTGACGGGAGCAGCGGGGACCCAGTACTTC.

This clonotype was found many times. The CDR3 loop reads CASSAGTLYGYTF. DNA of the CDR3: TGTGCCAGCAGTGCAGGGACCCTCTATGGCTACACCTTC. The chain is built from TRBV2 and TRBJ1-2, with D tentatively TRBD1 (5 bases). V was trimmed by 4 bases and J by 4 bases, leaving 10 bases between them. The CDR3 covers 13 residues. Germline loops: CDR1 SNHLY, CDR2 FYNNEI. Supplemented by reference TRBV2 and TRBJ1-2, the full variable domain reads EPEVTQTPSHQVTQMGQEVILRCVPISNHLYFYWYRQILGQKVEFLVSFYNNEISEKSEIFDDQFSVERPDGSNFTLKIRSTKLEDSAMYFCASSAGTLYGYTFGSGTRLTVV.

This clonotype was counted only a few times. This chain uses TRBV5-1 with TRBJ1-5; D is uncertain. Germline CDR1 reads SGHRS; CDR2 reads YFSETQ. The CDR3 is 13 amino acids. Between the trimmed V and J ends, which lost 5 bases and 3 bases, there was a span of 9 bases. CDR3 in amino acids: CASRANSNQPQHF. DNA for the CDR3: TGCGCCAGCAGGGCCAATTCCAATCAGCCCCAGCATTTT.

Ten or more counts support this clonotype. The CDR3 is CASSLDSRGIRETQYF. The CDR3 DNA reads TGTGCCAGCAGCTTAGATTCTAGGGGGATTCGCGAGACCCAGTACTTC. This chain connects TRBV7-6 to TRBJ2-5; a possible D gene is TRBD1 (6 bases). V was trimmed by 1 base and J by 5 bases, leaving 17 bases between them. CDR3 length: 16 residues. CDR1 is SGHVS and CDR2 is FNYEAQ in the germline V gene.

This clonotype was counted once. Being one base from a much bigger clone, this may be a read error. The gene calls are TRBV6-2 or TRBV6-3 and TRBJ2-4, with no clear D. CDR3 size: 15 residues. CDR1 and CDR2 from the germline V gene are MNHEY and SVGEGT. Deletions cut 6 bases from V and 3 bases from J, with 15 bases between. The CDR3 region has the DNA TGTGCCAGCAGCCAGCAACGGATGGGCAAAAACATTCAGTACTTC. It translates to CASSQQRMGKNIQYF.

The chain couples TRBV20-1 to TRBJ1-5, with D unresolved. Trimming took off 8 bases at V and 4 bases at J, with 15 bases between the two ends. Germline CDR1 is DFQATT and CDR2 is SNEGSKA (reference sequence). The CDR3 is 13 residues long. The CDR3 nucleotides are TGCAGTATACCCGGGGTGGGAAATCAGCCCCAGCATTTT. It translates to CSIPGVGNQPQHF.

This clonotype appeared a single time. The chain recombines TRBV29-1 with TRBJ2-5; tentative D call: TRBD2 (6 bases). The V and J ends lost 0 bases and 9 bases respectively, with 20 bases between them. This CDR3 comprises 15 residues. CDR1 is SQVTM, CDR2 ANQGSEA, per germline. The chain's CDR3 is CSVEDRGAGGRSQYF. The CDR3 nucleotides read TGCAGCGTTGAAGATAGGGGAGCAGGAGGGAGATCCCAGTACTTC.

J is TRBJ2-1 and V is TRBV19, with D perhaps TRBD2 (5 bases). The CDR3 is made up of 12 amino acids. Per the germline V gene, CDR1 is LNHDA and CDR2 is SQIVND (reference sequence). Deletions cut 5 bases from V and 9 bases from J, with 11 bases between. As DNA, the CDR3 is TGTGCCAGTAGTGTCATCGGAGGTGAGCAGTTCTTC. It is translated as CASSVIGGEQFF. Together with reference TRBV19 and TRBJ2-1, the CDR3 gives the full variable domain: DGGITQSPKYLFRKEGQNVTLSCEQNLNHDAMYWYRQDPGQGLRLIYYSQIVNDFQKGDIAEGYSVSREKKESFPLTVTSAQKNPTAFYLCASSVIGGEQFFGPGTRLTVL.

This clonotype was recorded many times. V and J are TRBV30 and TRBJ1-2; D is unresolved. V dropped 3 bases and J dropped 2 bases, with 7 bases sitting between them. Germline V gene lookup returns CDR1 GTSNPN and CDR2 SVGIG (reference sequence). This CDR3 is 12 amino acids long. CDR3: CAWRDGNYGYTF. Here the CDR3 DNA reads TGTGCCTGGAGGGACGGAAACTATGGCTACACCTTC.

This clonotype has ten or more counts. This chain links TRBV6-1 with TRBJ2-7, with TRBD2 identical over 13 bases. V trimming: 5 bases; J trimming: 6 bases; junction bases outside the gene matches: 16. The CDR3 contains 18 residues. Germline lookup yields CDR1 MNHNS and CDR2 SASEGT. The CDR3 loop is CASSKGQGGLAGAGEQYF. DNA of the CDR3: TGTGCCAGCAGTAAGGGACAGGGTGGACTAGCGGGAGCAGGCGAGCAGTACTTC.

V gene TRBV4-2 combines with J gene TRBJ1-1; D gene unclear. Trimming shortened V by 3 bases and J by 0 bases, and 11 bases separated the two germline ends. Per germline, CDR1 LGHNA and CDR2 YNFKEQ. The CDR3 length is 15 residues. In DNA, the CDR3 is TGTGCCAGCAGCCATGGACCTTATTTGAACACTGAAGCTTTCTTT. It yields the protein CASSHGPYLNTEAFF.

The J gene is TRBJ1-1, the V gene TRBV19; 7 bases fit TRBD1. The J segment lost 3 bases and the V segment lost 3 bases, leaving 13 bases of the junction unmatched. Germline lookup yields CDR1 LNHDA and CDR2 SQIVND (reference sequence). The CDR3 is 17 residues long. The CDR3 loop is CASSIFSGQISYTEAFF. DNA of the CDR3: TGTGCCAGTAGTATTTTTTCGGGACAGATTTCCTACACTGAAGCTTTCTTT.

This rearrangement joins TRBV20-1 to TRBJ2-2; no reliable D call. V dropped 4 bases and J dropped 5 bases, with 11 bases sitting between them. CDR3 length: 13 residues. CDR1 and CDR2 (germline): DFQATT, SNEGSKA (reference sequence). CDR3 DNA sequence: TGCAGTGCTACTCAGGTTGGGACCGGGGAGCTGTTTTTT. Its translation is CSATQVGTGELFF.

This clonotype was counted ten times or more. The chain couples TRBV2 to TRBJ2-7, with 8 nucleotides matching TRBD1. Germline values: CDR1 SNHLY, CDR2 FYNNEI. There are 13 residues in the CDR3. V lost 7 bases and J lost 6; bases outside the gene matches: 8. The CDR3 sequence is CASIGQGPREQYF. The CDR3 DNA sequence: TGTGCCAGCATTGGACAGGGTCCTCGCGAGCAGTACTTC.

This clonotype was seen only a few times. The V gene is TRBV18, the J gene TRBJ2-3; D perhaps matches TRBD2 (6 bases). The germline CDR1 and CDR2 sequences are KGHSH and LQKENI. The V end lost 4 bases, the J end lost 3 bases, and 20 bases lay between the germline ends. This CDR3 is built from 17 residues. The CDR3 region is CASSLALGTGWTDTQYF. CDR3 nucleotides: TGTGCCAGCTCACTTGCACTCGGGACTGGATGGACAGATACGCAGTATTTT.

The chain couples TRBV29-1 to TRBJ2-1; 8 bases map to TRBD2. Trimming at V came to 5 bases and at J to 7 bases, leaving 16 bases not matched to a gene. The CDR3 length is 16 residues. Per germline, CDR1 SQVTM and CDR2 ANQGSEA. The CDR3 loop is CSVRVPIAGKPNEQFF. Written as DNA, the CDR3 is TGCAGCGTTAGGGTCCCAATAGCGGGGAAACCTAATGAGCAGTTCTTC.

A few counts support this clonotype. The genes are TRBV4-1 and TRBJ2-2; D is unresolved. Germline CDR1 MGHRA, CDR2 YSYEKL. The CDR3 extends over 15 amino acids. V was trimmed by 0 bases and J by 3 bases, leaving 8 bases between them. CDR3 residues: CASSQDRIDTGELFF. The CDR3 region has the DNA TGCGCCAGCAGCCAAGACAGGATAGACACCGGGGAGCTGTTTTTT.

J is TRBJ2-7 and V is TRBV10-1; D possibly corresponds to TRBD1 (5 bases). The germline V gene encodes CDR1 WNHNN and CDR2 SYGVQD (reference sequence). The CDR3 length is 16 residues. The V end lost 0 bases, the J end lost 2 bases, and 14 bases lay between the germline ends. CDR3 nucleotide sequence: TGCGCCAGCAGTGAGTCGAGGTCAGGGAACCCCTACGAGCAGTACTTC. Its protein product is CASSESRSGNPYEQYF.

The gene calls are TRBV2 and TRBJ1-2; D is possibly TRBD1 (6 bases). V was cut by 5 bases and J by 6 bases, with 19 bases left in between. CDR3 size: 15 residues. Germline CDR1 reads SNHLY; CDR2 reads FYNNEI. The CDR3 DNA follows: TGTGCCAGCAGTCGAATGGCCTCGGCAGGGGATGGCTACACCTTC. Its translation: CASSRMASAGDGYTF.

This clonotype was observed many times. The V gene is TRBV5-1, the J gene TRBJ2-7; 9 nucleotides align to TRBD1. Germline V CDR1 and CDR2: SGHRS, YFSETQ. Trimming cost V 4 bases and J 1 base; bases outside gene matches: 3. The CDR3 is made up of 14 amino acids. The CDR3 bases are TGCGCCAGCAGCATACAGGGGGCTTCCTACGAGCAGTACTTC. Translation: CASSIQGASYEQYF.

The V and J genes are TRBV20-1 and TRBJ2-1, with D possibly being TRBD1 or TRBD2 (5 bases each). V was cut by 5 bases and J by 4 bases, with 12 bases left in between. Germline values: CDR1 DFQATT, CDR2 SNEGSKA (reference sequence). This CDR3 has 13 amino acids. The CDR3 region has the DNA TGCAGTGCTCGGACGGGACGGTACAATGAGCAGTTCTTC. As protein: CSARTGRYNEQFF.